Following are 31 T cell receptor beta chains from one sample sequenced in a study of beta chain features in type 1 diabetes. Study-wide results and caveats: For Type 1 diabetes patients, all four CD4+ subsets carried TCRB CDR3s that were moderately but significantly shorter.

Their antigen targets remain unknown. The whole isolated RNA underwent reverse transcription, so sequencing captured expressed TCRB transcripts. Libraries were prepared by immunoSEQ multiplex PCR; TCRdb keeps only in-frame clonotypes and omits some of them. The repertoire holds 200,000 to 300,000 clones, with around 9.9% as singletons. Sequences were obtained from naive CD4+ T cells from blood. Source of these receptors: a man aged 30-40 years with type 1 diabetes.

This clone was observed a few times. The V and J genes are TRBV19 and TRBJ2-7; D not certain. The CDR3 length is 13 residues. Germline values: CDR1 LNHDA, CDR2 SQIVND (reference sequence). Between the trimmed V and J ends, which lost 5 bases and 2 bases, there was a span of 10 bases. The CDR3 DNA is TGTGCCAGTAGTCCCTCCCGTGCCTACGAGCAGTACTTC. This gives the protein CASSPSRAYEQYF.

This chain joins TRBV6-5 and TRBJ1-1; possibly TRBD1 for D (6 bases). The CDR3 has 15 amino acids. CDR1 MNHEY and CDR2 SVGAGI come from the germline V gene. Deletions cut 5 bases from V and 0 bases from J, with 13 bases between. CDR3 region: CASSGRDTLNTEAFF. The CDR3 nucleotides are TGTGCCAGCAGTGGCCGGGACACCCTGAACACTGAAGCTTTCTTT.

This clone turned up a few times. The chain has TRBV28 and TRBJ1-2; D is unclear. The V gene lost 7 bases and the J gene lost 4 bases, with 7 bases spanning the gap. CDR1 is MDHEN and CDR2 is SYDVKM in the germline V gene. The CDR3 extends over 11 amino acids. The CDR3 nucleotides are TGTGCCAGCACCGCGAGCTATGGCTACACCTTC. Its protein product is CASTASYGYTF.

J is TRBJ2-7 and V is TRBV28; TRBD2 agrees at 9 bases. V shed 5 bases and J 2 bases; nucleotides not matched to a gene: 7. The CDR3 length is 15 residues. Germline V CDR1 and CDR2: MDHEN, SYDVKM. CDR3 sequence reads: CASSTFPSGAYEQYF. Here the CDR3 DNA reads TGTGCCAGCAGTACCTTCCCTAGCGGGGCCTACGAGCAGTACTTC. The full variable domain, in which reference TRBV28 and TRBJ2-7 provide the parts outside the CDR3, is DVKVTQSSRYLVKRTGEKVFLECVQDMDHENMFWYRQDPGLGLRLIYFSYDVKMKEKGDIPEGYSVSREKKERFSLILESASTNQTSMYLCASSTFPSGAYEQYFGPGTRLTVT.

The chain joins TRBV2 to TRBJ1-6, with D hard to call. Germline CDR1 reads SNHLY; CDR2 reads FYNNEI. V was trimmed by 6 bases and J by 9 bases, leaving 9 bases between them. The CDR3 is 12 amino acids. This CDR3 reads CASSPTGSPLHF. CDR3 bases: TGTGCCAGCAGCCCCACGGGTTCACCCCTCCACTTT.

The rearrangement joins TRBV7-9 to TRBJ2-4; D is unresolved. The germline V gene has CDR1 SEHNR and CDR2 FQNEAQ (reference sequence). The CDR3 loop spans 10 amino acids. Trimming took off 2 bases at V and 13 bases at J, with 6 bases between the two ends. The CDR3 nucleotides read TGTGCCAGCAGCTTAAGAGGACAGTACTTC. It codes for CASSLRGQYF.

CDR3 nucleotide sequence: TGTGCCAGCAGTCCTGACATCTCGGCTGAAGCTTTCTTT. Translated: CASSPDISAEAFF. The V gene is TRBV7-3, the J gene TRBJ1-1; D not resolved. Germline CDR1 and CDR2: SGHTA and FQGTGA. The CDR3 is 13 residues long. The V end was cut by 6 bases, the J end by 6 bases, with 14 bases between.

The V and J genes are TRBV7-6 and TRBJ1-1; D possibly corresponds to TRBD1 (6 bases). V gave up 5 bases and J gave up 0 bases, with 10 bases separating them. Looked up from germline, CDR1 is SGHVS and CDR2 is FNYEAQ. This CDR3 has 14 amino acids. The CDR3 reads CASSRDNMNTEAFF. The CDR3 bases are TGTGCCAGCAGCCGGGACAACATGAACACTGAAGCTTTCTTT.

The sample holds a few counts of this clone. The V call is TRBV11-2, the J call TRBJ2-1; D remains ambiguous. The V end lost 2 bases, the J end lost 5 bases, and 4 bases lay between the germline ends. The CDR3 runs 12 residues. Germline V gives CDR1 SGHAT, CDR2 FQNNGV. The chain's CDR3 is CASSLINNEQFF. For the CDR3, the DNA is TGTGCCAGCAGCTTAATTAACAATGAGCAGTTCTTC.

The V and J genes are TRBV2 and TRBJ2-5, with TRBD1 identical over 8 bases. V trimming: 1 base; J trimming: 6 bases; junction bases outside the gene matches: 4. The CDR3 covers 14 residues. From germline, CDR1 is SNHLY and CDR2 FYNNEI. In nucleotides, the CDR3 is TGTGCCAGCAGTGAAGTGACAGGGGAAAAGACCCAGTACTTC. Translated, it gives CASSEVTGEKTQYF.

This clone was found a few times. The genes are TRBV2 and TRBJ2-1; 10 bases line up with TRBD2. V trimming: 5 bases; J trimming: 1 base; junction bases outside the gene matches: 2. This CDR3 is 15 amino acids long. Germline CDR1 is SNHLY and CDR2 is FYNNEI. The DNA of the CDR3 is TGTGCCAGCAGTCTAGCGGGGGATTCCTACAATGAGCAGTTCTTC. Protein sequence: CASSLAGDSYNEQFF.

The rearrangement joins TRBV9 to TRBJ2-7, with TRBD2 matching over 8 bases. This CDR3 region has 14 residues. Trimming at V came to 0 bases and at J to 4 bases, leaving 3 bases not matched to a gene. Looked up from germline, CDR1 is SGDLS and CDR2 is YYNGEE. CDR3 in amino acids: CASSVDPSGYEQYF. In DNA, the CDR3 is TGTGCCAGCAGCGTAGACCCTAGCGGGTACGAGCAGTACTTC.

This clone appeared a few times. The rearrangement links TRBV9 to TRBJ2-3; TRBD2 is a possible D gene (5 bases). V was clipped by 0 bases and J by 3 bases, with 5 bases between them. This CDR3 has 13 amino acids. Per germline, CDR1 SGDLS and CDR2 YYNGEE. This chain's CDR3 is CASSVAGTDTQYF. CDR3 nucleotides: TGTGCCAGCAGCGTAGCGGGAACAGATACGCAGTATTTT.

This rearrangement joins TRBV28 to TRBJ2-3; D uncertain. V lost 8 bases and J 2 bases, leaving 8 bases between the germline ends. Germline V lookup: CDR1 MDHEN, CDR2 SYDVKM. The CDR3 runs 12 residues. CDR3 DNA sequence: TGTGCCAGCCAGGATTCCACAGATACGCAGTATTTT. Encoded protein: CASQDSTDTQYF.

In this sample, this clone turned up a few times. The chain couples TRBV18 to TRBJ2-1; D is possibly TRBD1 (5 bases). The CDR3 runs 14 residues. Trimming left V 2 bases short and J 6 bases short, with 11 bases between. The germline V gene has CDR1 KGHSH and CDR2 LQKENI. Here the CDR3 reads CASSPFDSPNEQFF. In DNA form, the CDR3 reads TGTGCCAGCTCACCATTCGACAGTCCCAATGAGCAGTTCTTC.

This clone was seen a handful of times. This sequence joins TRBV5-6 and TRBJ2-2; D is undetermined. Trimming took off 0 bases at V and 0 bases at J, with 9 bases between the two ends. This CDR3 region has 16 residues. Germline lookup yields CDR1 SGHDT and CDR2 YYEEEE. The CDR3 protein is CASSLVGHPNTGELFF. CDR3 nucleotides: TGTGCCAGCAGCTTGGTTGGGCACCCGAACACCGGGGAGCTGTTTTTT. Filled out from reference TRBV5-6 and TRBJ2-2, the complete variable domain reads DAGVTQSPTHLIKTRGQQVTLRCSPKSGHDTVSWYQQALGQGPQFIFQYYEEEERQRGNFPDRFSGHQFPNYSSELNVNALLLGDSALYLCASSLVGHPNTGELFFGEGSRLTVL.

In this sample, this clone turned up a few times. The chain links TRBV11-3 to TRBJ2-2, with 7 bases aligning to TRBD1. The germline CDR1 and CDR2 sequences are SGHNT and YENEEA. CDR3 length: 15 residues. V dropped 5 bases and J dropped 0; count of bases not matched to a gene: 3. Here the CDR3 reads CASSQTGTNTGELFF. The CDR3 coding sequence is TGTGCCAGCAGCCAGACAGGGACGAACACCGGGGAGCTGTTTTTT.

This clone appeared a few times. V and J are TRBV19 and TRBJ2-7; TRBD1 aligns across 8 bases. V lost 3 bases and J lost 1; bases outside the gene matches: 5. The CDR3 contains 15 residues. Looked up from germline, CDR1 is LNHDA and CDR2 is SQIVND (reference sequence). The CDR3 nucleotides read TGTGCCAGTAGTATTCAAGGGACAGGATCCTACGAGCAGTACTTC. It codes for CASSIQGTGSYEQYF.

This clone was picked up a small number of times. The chain couples TRBV14 to TRBJ2-5; D not resolved. Germline CDR1 is SGHDN and CDR2 is FVKESK. Deletions cut 1 base from V and 4 bases from J, with 7 bases between. The CDR3 extends over 13 amino acids. CDR3 residues: CASSQGLPETQYF. CDR3 coding DNA: TGTGCCAGCAGCCAAGGTCTTCCAGAGACCCAGTACTTC.

The chain combines TRBV5-1 with TRBJ1-1; D perhaps matches TRBD1 (6 bases). Between the trimmed V and J ends, which lost 0 bases and 4 bases, there was a span of 16 bases. Germline lookup yields CDR1 SGHRS and CDR2 YFSETQ. CDR3 size: 16 residues. CDR3 DNA sequence: TGCGCCAGCAGCTTGGTTCAGGGGAGACCGGGCACTGAAGCTTTCTTT. This codes for CASSLVQGRPGTEAFF.

The chain is built from TRBV5-6 and TRBJ1-3; maybe TRBD1 (5 bases). V was pared by 3 bases and J by 2 bases, with 9 bases between. Per germline, CDR1 SGHDT and CDR2 YYEEEE. The CDR3 has 14 amino acids. As DNA, the CDR3 is TGTGCCAGCAGCTCGGGACTTGCTGGAAACACCATATATTTT. It yields the protein CASSSGLAGNTIYF.

This chain links TRBV5-4 with TRBJ2-4; 8 bases line up with TRBD1. The CDR3 sequence is 14 residues long. V trimming: 0 bases; J trimming: 4 bases; junction bases outside the gene matches: 0. Germline V gene sequence: CDR1 SGHNT, CDR2 YYREEE (reference sequence). The CDR3 region is CASSLGTGKNIQYF. In DNA, the CDR3 is TGTGCCAGCAGCTTGGGGACAGGGAAAAACATTCAGTACTTC.

The chain has TRBV11-2 and TRBJ2-3, with a possible D match to TRBD1 (5 bases). This CDR3 comprises 15 residues. Germline CDR1 reads SGHAT; CDR2 reads FQNNGV. V gave up 5 bases and J gave up 0 bases, with 12 bases separating them. The chain's CDR3 is CASSPDRTSTDTQYF. The CDR3 DNA follows: TGTGCCAGCAGCCCCGACAGAACTAGCACAGATACGCAGTATTTT.

This chain connects TRBV7-2 to TRBJ1-2, with 7 bases matching TRBD1. V lost 5 bases to trimming and J lost 5 bases; unmatched junction nucleotides: 8. This CDR3 spans 14 amino acids. The V gene's germline CDR1 is SGHTA and CDR2 FQGNSA. DNA of the CDR3: TGTGCCAGCAGCCCCCATATGACAGGGTATGGCTACACCTTC. It yields the protein CASSPHMTGYGYTF.

This clone was picked up a small number of times. The J gene is TRBJ2-3, the V gene TRBV2, with D perhaps TRBD1 (6 bases). The CDR3 has 15 residues. V was shortened by 8 bases and J by 7 bases, with 22 bases between the two germline ends. Germline values: CDR1 SNHLY, CDR2 FYNNEI. The CDR3 is CASGNGQSRGNTQYF. The CDR3 nucleotides are TGTGCCAGCGGTAACGGACAGAGCCGGGGAAATACGCAGTATTTT.

The chain uses TRBV5-1 and TRBJ2-3; weak D call: TRBD2 (6 bases). CDR3 length: 13 residues. Germline CDR1 is SGHRS and CDR2 is YFSETQ. V was trimmed by 1 base and J by 6 bases, leaving 9 bases between them. The CDR3, as DNA: TGCGCCAGCAGCTTGACTAGCCTCGATACGCAGTATTTT. As protein: CASSLTSLDTQYF.

The J gene is TRBJ1-2, the V gene TRBV7-3; TRBD1 might be the D (6 bases). The germline CDR1 and CDR2 sequences are SGHTA and FQGTGA. CDR3 length: 13 residues. The V and J ends lost 8 bases and 6 bases respectively, with 16 bases between them. The CDR3, as DNA: TGTGCCAGCGGCTCAGGGGATAGGAATGGCTACACCTTC. Its protein product is CASGSGDRNGYTF.

This clone turned up a few times. V gene TRBV7-9 combines with J gene TRBJ1-6; tentative D call: TRBD1 (6 bases). The V end was cut by 8 bases, the J end by 9 bases, with 20 bases between. Germline assignment: CDR1 SEHNR and CDR2 FQNEAQ (reference sequence). This CDR3 is built from 15 residues. The CDR3 spells CASRPTAGDPSPLHF. DNA for the CDR3: TGTGCCAGCCGCCCGACGGCAGGGGACCCTTCACCCCTCCACTTT.

This clone appeared a few times. This rearrangement joins TRBV19 to TRBJ1-1; D call uncertain. The CDR3 has 12 amino acids. V was cut by 11 bases and J by 0 bases, with 10 bases left in between. The germline V gene has CDR1 LNHDA and CDR2 SQIVND (reference sequence). The CDR3 region has the DNA TGTGCCGCCGGACTCCTGAACACTGAAGCTTTCTTT. Its protein product is CAAGLLNTEAFF.

This clone was observed a handful of times. This chain uses TRBV7-9 with TRBJ1-5; TRBD1 aligns across 9 bases. The V gene's germline CDR1 is SEHNR and CDR2 FQNEAQ (reference sequence). The CDR3 totals 14 residues. The trim removed 5 bases at V and 4 bases at J, leaving 3 bases unmatched. The CDR3 sequence is CASSRGTGNQPQHF. The CDR3 DNA sequence: TGTGCCAGCAGCCGAGGGACAGGGAATCAGCCCCAGCATTTT.

The sample holds a few counts of this clone. The rearrangement joins TRBV7-2 to TRBJ2-5, with 12 bases aligning to TRBD2. The J segment lost 5 bases and the V segment lost 5 bases, leaving 9 bases of the junction unmatched. This CDR3 contains 16 residues. Germline V lookup: CDR1 SGHTA, CDR2 FQGNSA. This CDR3 is CASSPRLAGGWETQYF. CDR3 DNA sequence: TGTGCCAGCAGCCCCCGTCTAGCGGGGGGGTGGGAGACCCAGTACTTC.